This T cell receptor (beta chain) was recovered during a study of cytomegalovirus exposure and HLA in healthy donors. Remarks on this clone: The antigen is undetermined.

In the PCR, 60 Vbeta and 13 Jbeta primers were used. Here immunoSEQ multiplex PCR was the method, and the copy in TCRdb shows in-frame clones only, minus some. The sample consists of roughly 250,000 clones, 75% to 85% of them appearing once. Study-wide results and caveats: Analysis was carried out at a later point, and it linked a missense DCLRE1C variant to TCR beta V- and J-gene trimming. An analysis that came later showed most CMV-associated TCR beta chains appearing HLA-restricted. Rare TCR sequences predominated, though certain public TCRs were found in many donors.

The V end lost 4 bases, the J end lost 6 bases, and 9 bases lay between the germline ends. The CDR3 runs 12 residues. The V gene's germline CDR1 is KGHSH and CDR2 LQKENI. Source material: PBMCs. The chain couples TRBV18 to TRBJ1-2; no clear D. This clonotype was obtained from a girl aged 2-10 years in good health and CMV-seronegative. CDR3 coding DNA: TGTGCCAGCTCACTCCTTGAGGATGGCTACACCTTC. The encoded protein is CASSLLEDGYTF.